The next 11 T cell receptor beta chains were all read from a single sample in a study of T cells in Graves' hyperthyroidism and ophthalmopathy. Amplification targeted TCR beta CDR3 regions from RNA transcripts. During a first-round RT-PCR of the TCR CDR3, the HTBI primer set was used. TCRdb re-analysed the multiplex PCR reads in MiXCR, keeping a single row per CDR3 protein. Of about 770,000 distinct CDR3 sequences in the sample, about 19% were seen once. Sequenced: blood. These receptors all come from a woman aged 45-59 years with Graves' hyperthyroidism that later progressed to Graves' ophthalmopathy.

This clonotype has ten or more counts. The CDR3 bases are TGTGCCAGCAGATCGGGACAGGAGGAGCAGTTCTTC. This gives the protein CASRSGQEEQFF. The chain employs TRBV12-3 or TRBV12-4 and TRBJ2-1, with 8 bases lining up with TRBD1. With V trimmed by 6 bases and J by 10 bases, 5 bases remained unmatched. This CDR3 comprises 12 residues.

Many counts were recorded for this clonotype. The rearrangement joins TRBV30 to TRBJ1-1, with unresolved D. CDR3 size: 13 residues. CDR1 GTSNPN and CDR2 SVGIG come from the germline V gene (reference sequence). The V gene lost 0 bases and the J gene lost 1 base, with 6 bases spanning the gap. The CDR3 DNA reads TGTGCCTGGAGTGTCTCACGGAACACTGAAGCTTTCTTT. As protein: CAWSVSRNTEAFF.

The chain uses TRBV3-1 and TRBJ1-4, with 7 bases lining up with TRBD1. CDR3 length: 18 amino acids. V gave up 0 bases and J gave up 3 bases; unmatched junction bases: 10. Per germline, CDR1 LGHDT and CDR2 YNNKEL (reference sequence). CDR3 loop: CASSQDRTGVMANEKLFF. The DNA for the CDR3 is TGTGCCAGCAGCCAAGATAGAACAGGGGTAATGGCTAATGAAAAACTGTTTTTT.

The chain couples TRBV9 to TRBJ2-1, with 10 bases aligning to TRBD1. CDR1 is SGDLS and CDR2 is YYNGEE in the germline V gene. The CDR3 runs 17 residues. The junction had 11 bases not matched to a gene; V was cut back by 3 bases and J by 5 bases. The CDR3 bases are TGTGCCAGCAGCGATTGGGACAGGGGCGGGGGTAACAATGAGCAGTTCTTC. This codes for CASSDWDRGGGNNEQFF.

This clonotype was seen a few times. The chain joins TRBV7-2 to TRBJ1-1, with 7 positions matching TRBD1. The CDR3 extends over 14 amino acids. Germline V lookup: CDR1 SGHTA, CDR2 FQGNSA. Trimming removed 5 bases from V and 4 bases from J; junction bases left unmatched: 7. This CDR3 is CASSLDSGGTEAFF. The CDR3 bases are TGTGCCAGCAGCCTGGATTCAGGGGGCACTGAAGCTTTCTTT.

Only a few counts were recorded for this clonotype. This chain links TRBV7-6 with TRBJ2-3; D gene unclear. With 0 bases removed from V and 2 bases from J, the gap between germline ends came to 15 bases. The CDR3 runs to 17 residues. Germline CDR1 SGHVS, CDR2 FNYEAQ. DNA of the CDR3: TGTGCCAGCAGCTTAGCGATAGGGCTGGCCGCCACAGATACGCAGTATTTT. It yields the protein CASSLAIGLAATDTQYF.

This clonotype was found a few times. This rearrangement joins TRBV27 to TRBJ2-7; TRBD2 might be the D (6 bases). The germline V and J ends were trimmed by 6 bases and 3 bases, with 21 bases remaining between them. The CDR3 length is 16 residues. Germline-derived CDR1 and CDR2 are MNHEY and SMNVEV (reference sequence). CDR3 nucleotides: TGTGCCAGCAGGGAGGACCGTGGAGGGCGCTACTACGAGCAGTACTTC. It translates to CASREDRGGRYYEQYF.

Only one count was recorded for this clonotype. J is TRBJ1-2 and V is TRBV5-1, with 9 nucleotides matching TRBD1. The CDR3 is 14 amino acids. Trimming took 4 bases from V and 7 from J; bases not matched to a gene: 8. CDR1 is SGHRS and CDR2 is YFSETQ in the germline V gene. DNA for the CDR3: TGCGCCAGCAGCCTCGGACAGGGGATCAGTGGCTACACCTTC. Its translation is CASSLGQGISGYTF.

The J gene is TRBJ1-2, the V gene TRBV5-1; D call uncertain. V was trimmed by 5 bases and J by 3 bases, leaving 5 bases between them. The CDR3 runs to 11 residues. Germline CDR1 and CDR2: SGHRS and YFSETQ. The CDR3 loop is CASSYDYGYTF. In DNA, the CDR3 is TGCGCCAGCAGTTATGACTATGGCTACACCTTC.

This clonotype was found many times. The gene calls are TRBV11-2 and TRBJ2-1; 9 bases are shared with TRBD2. CDR1 and CDR2 from the germline V gene are SGHAT and FQNNGV. The V segment lost 3 bases and the J segment 6 bases; nucleotides outside the gene matches: 6. The CDR3 is 15 residues long. CDR3 loop: CASSFRASGANEQFF. CDR3 sequence (DNA): TGTGCCAGCAGCTTTCGGGCTAGCGGGGCCAATGAGCAGTTCTTC.

This clonotype was seen once. The chain joins TRBV20-1 to TRBJ2-1; no reliable D call. Trimming took 6 bases from V and 0 from J, leaving 9 bases between them. The CDR3 length is 13 residues. Germline assignment: CDR1 DFQATT and CDR2 SNEGSKA (reference sequence). The CDR3 DNA is TGCAGTGCAAGGGTGGTCTCCTACAATGAGCAGTTCTTC. Its translation is CSARVVSYNEQFF.